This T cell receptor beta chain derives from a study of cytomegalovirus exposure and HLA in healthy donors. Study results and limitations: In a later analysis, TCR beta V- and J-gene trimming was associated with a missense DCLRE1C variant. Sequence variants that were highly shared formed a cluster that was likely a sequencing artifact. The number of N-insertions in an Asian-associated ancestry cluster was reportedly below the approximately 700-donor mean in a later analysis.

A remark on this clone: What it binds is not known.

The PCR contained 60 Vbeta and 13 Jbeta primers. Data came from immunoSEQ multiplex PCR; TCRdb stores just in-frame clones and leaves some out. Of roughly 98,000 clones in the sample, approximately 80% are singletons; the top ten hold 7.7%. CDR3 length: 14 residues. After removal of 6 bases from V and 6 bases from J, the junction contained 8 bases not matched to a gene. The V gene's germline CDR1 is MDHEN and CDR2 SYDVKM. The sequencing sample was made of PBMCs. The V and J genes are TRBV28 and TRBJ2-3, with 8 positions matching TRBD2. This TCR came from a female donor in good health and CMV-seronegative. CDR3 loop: CASRDPGGADTQYF. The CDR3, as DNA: TGTGCCAGCAGGGATCCCGGGGGGGCGGATACGCAGTATTTT.